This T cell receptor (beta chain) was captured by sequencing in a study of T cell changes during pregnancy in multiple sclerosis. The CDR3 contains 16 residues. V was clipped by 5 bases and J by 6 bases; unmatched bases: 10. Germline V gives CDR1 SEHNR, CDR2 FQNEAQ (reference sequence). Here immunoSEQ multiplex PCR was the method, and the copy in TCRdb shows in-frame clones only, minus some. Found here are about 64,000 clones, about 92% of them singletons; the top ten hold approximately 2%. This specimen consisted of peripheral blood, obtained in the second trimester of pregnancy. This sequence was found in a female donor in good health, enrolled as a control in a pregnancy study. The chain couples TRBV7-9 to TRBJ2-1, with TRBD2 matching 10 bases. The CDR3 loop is CASSPAEREGINEQFF. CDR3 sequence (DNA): TGTGCCAGCAGCCCGGCGGAGCGGGAGGGGATCAATGAGCAGTTCTTC.